This is a list of T cell receptor beta chains from one sample in a study of T-cell reconstitution after alpha-beta-depleted transplantation in children. TCRdb re-called the PCR reads through MiXCR, storing one row per CDR3 protein. The sample contains 200,000 to 250,000 distinct CDR3 sequences, under 9.5% of which appear only once. This sample comprised PBMCs from the stem cell graft donor, obtained from the stem cell graft. These receptors all come from a human donor who donated a stem cell graft to a child with acute lymphoblastic leukemia. Both conserved end residues are part of each CDR3. D genes are given only for firm matches. The size field is filled for only some rows; it gives once, few, many or a size class.

cdr3_nt: TGCGCCAGCAGCTTGGTGTCAGGGGAGAGGAGTGAGACCCAGTACTTC
cdr3_aa: CASSLVSGERSETQYF
v_call: TRBV5-1
j_call: TRBJ2-5
clone_size: NA
cdr3_length: 16
d_call: NA

cdr3_nt: TGCGCCAGCAGCTTGGCTCTTAACGGGAATTCACCCCTCCACTTT
cdr3_aa: CASSLALNGNSPLHF
v_call: TRBV5-1
j_call: TRBJ1-6
clone_size: many
cdr3_length: 15
d_call: NA

cdr3_nt: TGTGCCAGCAGTTTTGACACAACTAATGAAAAACTGTTTTTT
cdr3_aa: CASSFDTTNEKLFF
v_call: TRBV6-5
j_call: TRBJ1-4
clone_size: few
cdr3_length: 14
d_call: NA

cdr3_nt: TGTGCCGGAGGGACAGGGTTAGCGGAGACCCAGTACTTC
cdr3_aa: CAGGTGLAETQYF
v_call: TRBV5-5
j_call: TRBJ2-5
clone_size: few
cdr3_length: 13
d_call: TRBD1

cdr3_nt: TGTGCCAGTAGAGGGACAGGGGTTTTGAGTGAGCAGTTCTTC
cdr3_aa: CASRGTGVLSEQFF
v_call: TRBV19
j_call: TRBJ2-1
clone_size: NA
cdr3_length: 14
d_call: TRBD1

cdr3_nt: TGCGCCAGCAGCCTCCTTAGGACTAGTCTCAATGAGCAGTTCTTC
cdr3_aa: CASSLLRTSLNEQFF
v_call: TRBV4-1
j_call: TRBJ2-1
clone_size: few
cdr3_length: 15
d_call: TRBD2

cdr3_nt: TGTGCCAGCAGTTTCCGAACGAACACCGGGGAGCTGTTTTTT
cdr3_aa: CASSFRTNTGELFF
v_call: TRBV12-3/TRBV12-4
j_call: TRBJ2-2
clone_size: many
cdr3_length: 14
d_call: NA

cdr3_nt: TGTGCCAGCAGCTTAGACAGGGCAGGTTACACTGAAGCTTTCTTT
cdr3_aa: CASSLDRAGYTEAFF
v_call: TRBV27
j_call: TRBJ1-1
clone_size: many
cdr3_length: 15
d_call: TRBD1

cdr3_nt: TGTGCCAGCAGCTTGGATGGGGGAGGCCGTGGATCCTCCTATAATTCACCCCTCCACTTT
cdr3_aa: CASSLDGGGRGSSYNSPLHF
v_call: TRBV5-4
j_call: TRBJ1-6
clone_size: NA
cdr3_length: 20
d_call: NA

cdr3_nt: TGCGCCAGCAGCCTTCTTCGGACAGGGGGCTCTAACACCGGGGAGCTGTTTTTT
cdr3_aa: CASSLLRTGGSNTGELFF
v_call: TRBV4-3
j_call: TRBJ2-2
clone_size: few
cdr3_length: 18
d_call: TRBD1

cdr3_nt: TGTGCCGGCCGGGACCAGGGCCTCCGCCGAGGGGAGCAGTTCTTC
cdr3_aa: CAGRDQGLRRGEQFF
v_call: TRBV6-1
j_call: TRBJ2-1
clone_size: NA
cdr3_length: 15
d_call: NA

cdr3_nt: TGCAGCGTTATTACAGACGAGAGTCAAGCTTTCTTT
cdr3_aa: CSVITDESQAFF
v_call: TRBV29-1
j_call: TRBJ1-1
clone_size: many
cdr3_length: 12
d_call: NA

cdr3_nt: TGCAGTGCTCCGGCGGCATCAAGGGTGGTCACAGATACGCAGTATTTT
cdr3_aa: CSAPAASRVVTDTQYF
v_call: TRBV20-1
j_call: TRBJ2-3
clone_size: few
cdr3_length: 16
d_call: NA

cdr3_nt: TGCAGTGCTCCACGCCCGTCCAGCTCCTACAATGAGCAGTTCTTC
cdr3_aa: CSAPRPSSSYNEQFF
v_call: TRBV20-1
j_call: TRBJ2-1
clone_size: NA
cdr3_length: 15
d_call: NA

cdr3_nt: TGCAGCGTTGTCAGGGGGGGAGGCGACGAGCAGTACTTC
cdr3_aa: CSVVRGGGDEQYF
v_call: TRBV29-1
j_call: TRBJ2-7
clone_size: NA
cdr3_length: 13
d_call: NA

cdr3_nt: TGCAGTGCGCCAGGATACGAAGGGGGGACCGGCTACACCTTC
cdr3_aa: CSAPGYEGGTGYTF
v_call: TRBV20-1
j_call: TRBJ1-2
clone_size: few
cdr3_length: 14
d_call: NA

cdr3_nt: TGTGCCAGCAGCTTCGGACAGGGAGGTCTCCAAGAGACCCAGTACTTC
cdr3_aa: CASSFGQGGLQETQYF
v_call: TRBV7-9
j_call: TRBJ2-5
clone_size: few
cdr3_length: 16
d_call: TRBD1

cdr3_nt: TGCAGTGCTAGAGGGGAGGGAGCCTATGAGCAGTTCTTC
cdr3_aa: CSARGEGAYEQFF
v_call: TRBV20-1
j_call: TRBJ2-1
clone_size: NA
cdr3_length: 13
d_call: TRBD2

cdr3_nt: TGTGCCAGCAATAAAAGACTAGCGGGGAGCACAGATACGCAGTATTTT
cdr3_aa: CASNKRLAGSTDTQYF
v_call: TRBV12-3/TRBV12-4
j_call: TRBJ2-3
clone_size: many
cdr3_length: 16
d_call: TRBD2

cdr3_nt: TGTGCCAGCAGCTCCTTACTCCCGTGGGCTTTCTTT
cdr3_aa: CASSSLLPWAFF
v_call: TRBV7-2
j_call: TRBJ1-1
clone_size: many
cdr3_length: 12
d_call: NA

cdr3_nt: TGTGCCAGCAGCGTCTACGGGGGGGGATGGGAAATCACTGAAGCTTTCTTT
cdr3_aa: CASSVYGGGWEITEAFF
v_call: TRBV10-3
j_call: TRBJ1-1
clone_size: NA
cdr3_length: 17
d_call: NA

cdr3_nt: TGCAGTGCCACACAGGGGAGCGAAGGAAACACCATATATTTT
cdr3_aa: CSATQGSEGNTIYF
v_call: TRBV20-1
j_call: TRBJ1-3
clone_size: NA
cdr3_length: 14
d_call: TRBD1